The rows below give T cell receptor beta chains drawn from one sample of a study of CD8 T cells in Susac syndrome. Each CDR3 protein gets one entry after TCRdb re-called the immunoSEQ multiplex PCR reads with MiXCR. Of about 180,000 distinct CDR3 sequences listed, around 94% are singletons. Source material: CD4+ T cells from PBMCs. The source is a human donor with Susac syndrome. The CDR3 runs from the conserved cysteine through the conserved F or W. The D gene is left open where the match is weak. Only part of the rows carry a size: once, few, many, or a class if the clone is expanded.

d_call j_call cdr3_length v_call clone_size cdr3_aa cdr3_nt
NA TRBJ1-3 13 TRBV29-1 NA CSKKKSSGNTIYF TGCAGCAAAAAGAAGAGCTCTGGAAACACCATATATTTT
NA TRBJ1-2 14 TRBV5-4 NA CASSYDRTNYGYTF TGTGCCAGCAGTTACGACAGGACAAACTATGGCTACACCTTC
NA TRBJ2-7 12 TRBV13 NA CASSLTGFGQYF TGTGCCAGCAGCTTGACAGGATTTGGGCAGTACTTC
TRBD1 TRBJ1-3 16 TRBV5-6 NA CASNRRDSLSGNTIYF TGTGCCAGCAATCGTCGGGACAGCCTCTCTGGAAACACCATATATTTT
NA TRBJ2-7 17 TRBV27 NA CASSFQRPGPATYEQYF TGTGCCAGCAGTTTCCAAAGGCCGGGGCCAGCTACCTACGAGCAGTACTTC
TRBD1 TRBJ2-4 15 TRBV18 NA CASSAQGASKNIQYF TGTGCCAGCTCAGCCCAGGGGGCGTCCAAAAACATTCAGTACTTC
TRBD1 TRBJ1-2 14 TRBV25-1 NA CASSGGQSNYGYTF TGTGCCAGCAGTGGGGGACAGAGTAACTATGGCTACACCTTC
NA TRBJ2-2 11 TRBV5-1 NA CASSRAGELFF TGCGCCAGCAGCCGAGCCGGGGAGCTGTTTTTT
TRBD2 TRBJ2-1 15 TRBV4-2 few CASSQRTSGGNEQFF TGTGCCAGCAGCCAACGGACTAGCGGGGGAAATGAGCAGTTCTTC
NA TRBJ2-2 14 TRBV9 NA CASSVASNTGELFF TGTGCCAGCAGCGTAGCATCGAACACCGGGGAGCTGTTTTTT
NA TRBJ1-4 16 TRBV4-2 NA CASSHLSERRHEKLFF TGTGCCAGCAGCCACCTAAGTGAGCGGAGGCATGAAAAACTGTTTTTT
NA TRBJ2-3 14 TRBV9 NA CASSSSLGTDTQYF TGTGCCAGCAGTTCATCCCTGGGGACAGATACGCAGTATTTT
NA TRBJ2-2 13 TRBV2 NA CASSEAAPGELFF TGTGCCAGCAGTGAAGCGGCACCCGGGGAGCTGTTTTTT
TRBD1 TRBJ2-7 12 TRBV20-1 once CSARPTGAEQYF TGCAGTGCTAGGCCTACAGGGGCCGAGCAGTACTTC
NA TRBJ1-6 15 TRBV3-1 NA CASSQGSSPSSPLHF TGTGCCAGCAGCCAAGGAAGCAGCCCCTCCTCACCCCTCCACTTT
TRBD1 TRBJ2-1 13 TRBV20-1 NA CSAGTGGYNEQFF TGCAGTGCCGGGACAGGGGGCTACAATGAGCAGTTCTTC
NA TRBJ1-1 14 TRBV18 NA CASSPGVGVTEAFF TGTGCCAGCTCACCAGGGGTAGGGGTCACTGAAGCTTTCTTT
NA TRBJ2-1 12 TRBV30 NA CAWSSENNEQFF TGTGCCTGGAGCTCGGAAAACAATGAGCAGTTCTTC
NA TRBJ2-7 16 TRBV6-2/TRBV6-3 NA CASSYVPGQGPVEQYF TGTGCCAGCAGTTACGTCCCGGGACAAGGACCCGTCGAGCAGTACTTC
NA TRBJ1-2 15 TRBV9 NA CASSVSPSVSDGYTF TGTGCCAGCAGCGTAAGTCCCTCGGTCTCCGATGGCTACACCTTC
NA TRBJ2-1 13 TRBV7-3 NA CASSPTGANEQFF TGTGCCAGCAGCCCGACAGGAGCCAATGAGCAGTTCTTC
NA TRBJ1-2 13 TRBV29-1 NA CSVGMGGNYGYTF TGCAGCGTTGGCATGGGAGGCAACTATGGCTACACCTTC
NA TRBJ1-6 12 TRBV11-2 NA CASSLEHSPLHF TGTGCCAGCAGCTTAGAGCATTCACCCCTCCACTTT
NA TRBJ1-2 17 TRBV12-3/TRBV12-4 NA CASRLFASRGNMNGYTF TGTGCCAGCCGCTTGTTCGCATCGCGGGGCAACATGAATGGCTACACCTTC
TRBD1 TRBJ1-5 14 TRBV30 NA CAWDTGADNQPQHF TGTGCCTGGGACACAGGGGCCGACAATCAGCCCCAGCATTTT
NA TRBJ1-4 15 TRBV7-9 NA CASSPRDTRSEKLFF TGTGCCAGCAGCCCCCGGGACACCAGGAGCGAAAAACTGTTTTTT
NA TRBJ2-1 14 TRBV29-1 NA CSVTSPSSYNEQFF TGCAGCGTTACTAGCCCGAGCTCCTACAATGAGCAGTTCTTC
NA TRBJ1-1 15 TRBV29-1 once CSVAPGQKRSTEAFF TGCAGCGTAGCACCGGGACAAAAAAGGAGTACTGAAGCTTTCTTT
NA TRBJ1-2 12 TRBV25-1 NA CASSDVIYGYTF TGTGCCAGCAGTGATGTGATCTATGGCTACACCTTC
NA TRBJ2-5 16 TRBV7-2 NA CASSSFPRDLQETQYF TGTGCCAGCAGCTCTTTTCCTAGAGACCTCCAAGAGACCCAGTACTTC
TRBD2 TRBJ2-1 15 TRBV6-1 NA CASSEAPSGGNEQFF TGTGCCAGCAGTGAAGCGCCTAGCGGGGGGAATGAGCAGTTCTTC
NA TRBJ2-7 13 TRBV30 NA CAWSGPSGYEQYF TGTGCCTGGAGTGGGCCTAGTGGGTACGAGCAGTACTTC
NA TRBJ1-1 12 TRBV29-1 NA CSTLTGNTEAFF TGCAGCACCCTAACAGGGAACACTGAAGCTTTCTTT
NA TRBJ2-7 17 TRBV9 once CASSRSLLGGSENEQYF TGTGCCAGCAGCCGTAGTCTCCTCGGGGGATCAGAGAACGAGCAGTACTTC
NA TRBJ2-3 13 TRBV5-6 few CASSSRGADTQYF TGTGCCAGCAGCTCTCGAGGGGCGGATACGCAGTATTTT
TRBD1 TRBJ1-1 14 TRBV4-3 NA CASSPGQLNTEAFF TGCGCCAGCAGCCCGGGACAGTTGAACACTGAAGCTTTCTTT
TRBD1 TRBJ1-2 14 TRBV11-2 NA CASIPDRANYGYTF TGTGCCAGCATCCCGGACAGGGCTAACTATGGCTACACCTTC
NA TRBJ2-3 15 TRBV7-9 NA CASSLWAGVTDTQYF TGTGCCAGCAGCTTATGGGCAGGGGTAACAGATACGCAGTATTTT
NA TRBJ2-5 14 TRBV4-1 NA CASSQVNRAETQYF TGCGCCAGCAGCCAAGTAAACAGGGCGGAGACCCAGTACTTC
NA TRBJ1-4 14 TRBV30 NA CAWAERARREKLFF TGTGCCTGGGCGGAGAGAGCCCGCCGTGAAAAACTGTTTTTT
TRBD1 TRBJ1-1 13 TRBV5-1 NA CASSSGQGVWAFF TGCGCCAGCAGCTCGGGACAGGGCGTATGGGCTTTCTTT
NA TRBJ2-1 15 TRBV5-1 NA CASSPGLQKYNEQFF TGCGCCAGCAGCCCGGGACTCCAAAAGTACAATGAGCAGTTCTTC
NA TRBJ2-3 14 TRBV20-1 NA CSAQGGPSTDTQYF TGCAGTGCCCAGGGGGGACCTAGCACAGATACGCAGTATTTT
TRBD2 TRBJ2-7 14 TRBV3-1 NA CASSQGLAASEQYF TGTGCCAGCAGCCAGGGACTAGCGGCATCAGAGCAGTACTTC
NA TRBJ2-5 15 TRBV9 NA CASSVGTYSQETQYF TGTGCCAGCAGCGTGGGGACGTACTCACAAGAGACCCAGTACTTC
NA TRBJ2-1 13 TRBV6-2/TRBV6-3 NA CASTVGLVEEQFF TGTGCCAGCACCGTCGGTCTTGTGGAAGAGCAGTTCTTC
TRBD1 TRBJ2-2 16 TRBV24-1 NA CATSDRTGLGTGELFF TGTGCCACCAGTGATCGGACAGGGTTGGGCACCGGGGAGCTGTTTTTT
NA TRBJ2-3 15 TRBV12-3/TRBV12-4 NA CASCYALDRTDTQYF TGTGCCAGCTGTTATGCCCTGGACCGCACAGATACGCAGTATTTT